A single sample is the source of the 18 T cell receptor beta chains below, sequenced in a study of technical replicates of blood from a few donors. Generated by immunoSEQ multiplex PCR, the TCRdb table keeps only in-frame clones and is missing some. This table has roughly 80,000 clones, around 94% appearing once. Sequences were obtained from T cells isolated from PBMCs. Receptor source: a human donor in good health.

This chain joins TRBV19 and TRBJ2-7, with 11 bases aligning to TRBD2. The CDR3 length is 16 residues. Germline CDR1 and CDR2: LNHDA and SQIVND (reference sequence). Trimming took 3 bases from V and 7 from J; bases not matched to a gene: 11. CDR3 DNA: TGTGCCAGTAGTATCGGGCGTAGCGGGAGGGTAGGTGAGCAGTACTTC. Protein: CASSIGRSGRVGEQYF.

The V gene is TRBV6-1, the J gene TRBJ2-7, with D perhaps matching TRBD1 (6 bases). The germline CDR1 and CDR2 sequences are MNHNS and SASEGT. This CDR3 region has 15 residues. Trimming removed 6 bases at V and 2 bases at J, with 17 bases between. Written as DNA, the CDR3 is TGTGCCAGCAGCGCCGGGTTACAGGGAACCTACGAGCAGTACTTC. As protein: CASSAGLQGTYEQYF.

This chain uses TRBV6-5 with TRBJ2-5; tentative D call: TRBD2 (6 bases). Germline V gives CDR1 MNHEY, CDR2 SVGAGI. V lost 10 bases to trimming and J lost 1 base, with 19 bases between them. CDR3 length equals 15 residues. Written as DNA, the CDR3 is TGTGCCACCACCCCCAGTGGGGGGTCCCAAGAGACCCAGTACTTC. Translated, it gives CATTPSGGSQETQYF.

The chain uses TRBV7-9 and TRBJ2-3; D may be TRBD2 (6 bases). The CDR3 runs to 16 residues. V lost 6 bases to trimming and J lost 2 bases, with 18 bases between them. Germline CDR1 reads SEHNR; CDR2 reads FQNEAQ (reference sequence). The CDR3 region is CASSGLFIEVTDTQYF. The CDR3 nucleotides read TGTGCCAGCAGTGGACTATTTATTGAGGTCACAGATACGCAGTATTTT.

V is TRBV7-2 and J is TRBJ2-5; maybe TRBD1 (6 bases). The V gene's germline CDR1 is SGHTA and CDR2 FQGNSA. The V gene lost 6 bases and the J gene lost 5 bases, with 13 bases spanning the gap. The CDR3 runs to 13 residues. CDR3 DNA sequence: TGTGCCAGCAGGCCCAGGGGTAGTGAGACCCAGTACTTC. It codes for CASRPRGSETQYF.

CDR3 in DNA: TGTGCCTGGAGCGGAAAGCGGGACTCCTACAATGAGCAGTTCTTC. It is translated as CAWSGKRDSYNEQFF. The chain carries TRBV30 and TRBJ2-1, with TRBD2 matching over 7 bases. The CDR3 is 15 amino acids. The germline V gene encodes CDR1 GTSNPN and CDR2 SVGIG (reference sequence). V was pared by 3 bases and J by 0 bases, with 5 bases of the junction left unmatched. Filled out from reference TRBV30 and TRBJ2-1, the complete variable domain reads SQTIHQWPATLVQPVGSPLSLECTVEGTSNPNLYWYRQAAGRGLQLLFYSVGIGQISSEVPQNLSASRPQDRQFILSSKKLLLSDSGFYLCAWSGKRDSYNEQFFGPGTRLTVL.

This CDR3 is CASAGGDPNQPQHF. The CDR3, as DNA: TGTGCCAGTGCAGGGGGTGATCCCAATCAGCCCCAGCATTTT. The chain employs TRBV27 and TRBJ1-5; 7 bases are shared with TRBD1. The germline CDR1 and CDR2 sequences are MNHEY and SMNVEV (reference sequence). V shed 9 bases and J 3 bases; nucleotides not matched to a gene: 8. The CDR3 sequence is 14 residues long.

The CDR3 region has the DNA TGTGCCAGCACCACCGGGACTAGCCAAACTAGGGAGTACTTC. Translated, it gives CASTTGTSQTREYF. This sequence joins TRBV5-6 and TRBJ2-7; 9 bases agree with TRBD2. Trimming took 6 bases from V and 11 from J; bases not matched to a gene: 15. Germline V CDR1 and CDR2: SGHDT, YYEEEE. CDR3 length equals 14 residues.

The rearrangement links TRBV7-9 to TRBJ1-3; D may be TRBD1 (5 bases). V was pared by 4 bases and J by 0 bases, with 7 bases between. CDR1 SEHNR and CDR2 FQNEAQ come from the germline V gene (reference sequence). The CDR3 spans 14 residues. The chain's CDR3 is CASSSGGSGNTIYF. The CDR3 nucleotides read TGTGCCAGCAGCTCGGGGGGCTCTGGAAACACCATATATTTT. Complete variable domain (other parts from reference TRBV7-9 and TRBJ1-3): DTGVSQNPRHKITKRGQNVTFRCDPISEHNRLYWYRQTLGQGPEFLTYFQNEAQLEKSRLLSDRFSAERPKGSFSTLEIQRTEQGDSAMYLCASSSGGSGNTIYFGEGSWLTVV.

The chain carries TRBV5-6 and TRBJ1-2; 7 bases match TRBD1. After removal of 0 bases from V and 6 bases from J, the junction contained 5 bases not matched to a gene. Germline CDR1 reads SGHDT; CDR2 reads YYEEEE. There are 14 residues in the CDR3. This CDR3 reads CASSLESGGDGYTF. CDR3 coding DNA: TGTGCCAGCAGCTTGGAGTCAGGGGGTGATGGCTACACCTTC. The full variable domain, its missing parts supplied by reference TRBV5-6 and TRBJ1-2, is DAGVTQSPTHLIKTRGQQVTLRCSPKSGHDTVSWYQQALGQGPQFIFQYYEEEERQRGNFPDRFSGHQFPNYSSELNVNALLLGDSALYLCASSLESGGDGYTFGSGTRLTVV.

The chain combines TRBV9 with TRBJ2-7; 8 nucleotides align to TRBD1. V was clipped by 2 bases and J by 5 bases; unmatched bases: 9. Germline V gene lookup returns CDR1 SGDLS and CDR2 YYNGEE. CDR3 length: 15 residues. CDR3 loop: CASSVEGQAPHEQYF. The CDR3 DNA is TGTGCCAGCAGCGTTGAGGGACAGGCTCCGCACGAGCAGTACTTC.

The chain uses TRBV5-1 and TRBJ1-3; the D is unclear. Germline-derived CDR1 and CDR2 are SGHRS and YFSETQ. The V end was cut by 0 bases, the J end by 3 bases, with 7 bases between. The CDR3 is 14 amino acids. The CDR3: CASSLAGYGNTIYF. Written as DNA, the CDR3 is TGCGCCAGCAGCTTGGCAGGTTATGGAAACACCATATATTTT.

This clone was counted a single time. This rearrangement joins TRBV5-6 to TRBJ2-1; the D is unclear. The CDR3 loop spans 15 amino acids. Germline V gene data show CDR1 as SGHDT and CDR2 as YYEEEE. The V and J ends lost 0 bases and 0 bases respectively, with 7 bases between them. In DNA form, the CDR3 reads TGTGCCAGCAGCTTGGTGTACAGCTCCTACAATGAGCAGTTCTTC. As protein: CASSLVYSSYNEQFF. The full variable domain, rest sourced from reference TRBV5-6 and TRBJ2-1, is DAGVTQSPTHLIKTRGQQVTLRCSPKSGHDTVSWYQQALGQGPQFIFQYYEEEERQRGNFPDRFSGHQFPNYSSELNVNALLLGDSALYLCASSLVYSSYNEQFFGPGTRLTVL.

This chain links TRBV4-1 with TRBJ2-2; 9 nucleotides align to TRBD2. CDR3 size: 16 residues. Germline lookup yields CDR1 MGHRA and CDR2 YSYEKL. J was trimmed by 4 bases and V by 1 base; bases with no gene match: 4. CDR3 in amino acids: CASSQALAGSTGELFF. The CDR3 region has the DNA TGCGCCAGCAGCCAAGCACTAGCGGGTAGCACCGGGGAGCTGTTTTTT.

The chain is built from TRBV28 and TRBJ1-2; 10 nucleotides line up with TRBD1. CDR3 length: 16 amino acids. Germline V CDR1 and CDR2: MDHEN, SYDVKM. The J segment lost 6 bases and the V segment lost 3 bases, leaving 10 bases of the junction unmatched. The CDR3 is CASSLIWGQGSHGYTF. The DNA for the CDR3 is TGTGCCAGCAGTTTGATTTGGGGACAGGGGTCTCATGGCTACACCTTC.

The J gene is TRBJ1-1, the V gene TRBV9; weak D call: TRBD1 (6 bases). Trimming cost V 4 bases and J 5 bases, with 18 bases left between them. CDR1 and CDR2 (germline): SGDLS, YYNGEE. The CDR3 consists of 15 residues. The CDR3 nucleotides are TGTGCCAGCAGCCTCGATTCAGGGGAAGCGACTGAAGCTTTCTTT. Translating gives CASSLDSGEATEAFF.

The chain has TRBV27 and TRBJ2-1; 7 nucleotides agree with TRBD1. V was clipped by 6 bases and J by 7 bases; unmatched bases: 15. Germline V gene data show CDR1 as MNHEY and CDR2 as SMNVEV (reference sequence). The CDR3 totals 16 residues. The DNA of the CDR3 is TGTGCCAGCAGCCCTTCTGGCAGGGGGTTCGGGAATGAGCAGTTCTTC. Amino acids: CASSPSGRGFGNEQFF.

The table lists this clone with a count of one. The rearrangement links TRBV11-2 to TRBJ2-3; 7 bases are shared with TRBD1. CDR1 SGHAT and CDR2 FQNNGV come from the germline V gene. This CDR3 comprises 16 residues. The trim removed 2 bases at V and 1 base at J, leaving 6 bases unmatched. This CDR3 is CASSLYWTGGTDTQYF. The CDR3, as DNA: TGTGCCAGCAGCTTATATTGGACAGGCGGCACAGATACGCAGTATTTT. The full variable domain, completed using reference TRBV11-2 and TRBJ2-3, is EAGVAQSPRYKIIEKRQSVAFWCNPISGHATLYWYQQILGQGPKLLIQFQNNGVVDDSQLPKDRFSAERLKGVDSTLKIQPAKLEDSAVYLCASSLYWTGGTDTQYFGPGTRLTVL.